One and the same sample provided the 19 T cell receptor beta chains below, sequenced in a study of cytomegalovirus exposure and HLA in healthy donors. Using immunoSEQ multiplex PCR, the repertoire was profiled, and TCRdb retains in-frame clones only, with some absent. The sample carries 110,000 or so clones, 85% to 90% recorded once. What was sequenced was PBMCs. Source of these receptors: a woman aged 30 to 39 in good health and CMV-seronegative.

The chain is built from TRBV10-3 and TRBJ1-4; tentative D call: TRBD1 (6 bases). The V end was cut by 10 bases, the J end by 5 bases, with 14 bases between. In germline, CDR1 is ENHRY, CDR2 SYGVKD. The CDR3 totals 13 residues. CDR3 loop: CATTGTQNEKLFF. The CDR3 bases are TGTGCCACCACCGGGACACAGAATGAAAAACTGTTTTTT.

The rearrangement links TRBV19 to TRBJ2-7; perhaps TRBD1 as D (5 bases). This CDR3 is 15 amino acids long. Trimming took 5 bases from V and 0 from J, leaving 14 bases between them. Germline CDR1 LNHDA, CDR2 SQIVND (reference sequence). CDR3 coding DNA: TGTGCCAGTAGTTCGGCAGGGCGTCCCTCCTACGAGCAGTACTTC. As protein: CASSSAGRPSYEQYF.

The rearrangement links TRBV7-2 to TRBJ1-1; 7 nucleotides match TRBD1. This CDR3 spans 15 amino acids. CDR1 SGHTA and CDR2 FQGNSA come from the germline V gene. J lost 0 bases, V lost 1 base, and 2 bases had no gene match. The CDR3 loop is CASSLDGTVNTEAFF. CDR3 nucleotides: TGTGCCAGCAGCTTAGATGGGACAGTGAACACTGAAGCTTTCTTT.

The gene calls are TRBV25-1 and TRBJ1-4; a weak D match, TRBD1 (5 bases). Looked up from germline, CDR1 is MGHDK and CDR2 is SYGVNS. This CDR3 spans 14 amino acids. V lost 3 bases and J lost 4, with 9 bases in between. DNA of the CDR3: TGTGCCAGCAGTGAGGGCAGGGATAATGAAAAACTGTTTTTT. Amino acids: CASSEGRDNEKLFF.

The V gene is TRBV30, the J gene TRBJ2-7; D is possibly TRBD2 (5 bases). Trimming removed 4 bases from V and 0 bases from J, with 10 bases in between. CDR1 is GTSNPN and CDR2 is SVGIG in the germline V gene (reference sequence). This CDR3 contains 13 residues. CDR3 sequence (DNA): TGTGCCTGGACACGGGATAACTCCTACGAGCAGTACTTC. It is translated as CAWTRDNSYEQYF.

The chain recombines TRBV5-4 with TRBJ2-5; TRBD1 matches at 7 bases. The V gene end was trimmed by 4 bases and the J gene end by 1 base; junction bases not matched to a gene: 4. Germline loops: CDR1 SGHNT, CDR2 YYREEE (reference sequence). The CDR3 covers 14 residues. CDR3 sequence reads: CASSPGQFQETQYF. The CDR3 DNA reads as TGTGCCAGCAGCCCGGGACAGTTCCAAGAGACCCAGTACTTC.

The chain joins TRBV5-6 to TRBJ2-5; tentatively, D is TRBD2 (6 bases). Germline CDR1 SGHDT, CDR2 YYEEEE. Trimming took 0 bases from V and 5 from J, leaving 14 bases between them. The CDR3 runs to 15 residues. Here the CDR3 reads CASSLGAGSGETQYF. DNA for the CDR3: TGTGCCAGCAGCTTGGGGGCGGGGAGCGGGGAGACCCAGTACTTC.

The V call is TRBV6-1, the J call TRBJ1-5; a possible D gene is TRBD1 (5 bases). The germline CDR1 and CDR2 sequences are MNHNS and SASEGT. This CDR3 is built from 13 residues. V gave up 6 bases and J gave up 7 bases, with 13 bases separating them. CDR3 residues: CASSFAGLQPQHF. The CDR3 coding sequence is TGTGCCAGCAGCTTCGCAGGGCTACAGCCCCAGCATTTT.

DNA for the CDR3: TGTGCCACCAGCAGCCCCCCCGCCAGGGGCAATCAGCCCCAGCATTTT. This gives the protein CATSSPPARGNQPQHF. The genes are TRBV15 and TRBJ1-5, with D maybe TRBD1 (5 bases). The V end lost 3 bases, the J end lost 2 bases, and 14 bases lay between the germline ends. Germline CDR1 is LNHNV and CDR2 is YYDKDF (reference sequence). CDR3 size: 16 residues.

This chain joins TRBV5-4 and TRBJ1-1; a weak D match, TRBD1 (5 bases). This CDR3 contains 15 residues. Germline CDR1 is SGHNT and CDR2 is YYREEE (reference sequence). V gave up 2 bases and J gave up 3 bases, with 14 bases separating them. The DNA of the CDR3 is TGTGCCAGCAGCTTTGGGACTTTCCCCCACACTGAAGCTTTCTTT. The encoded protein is CASSFGTFPHTEAFF. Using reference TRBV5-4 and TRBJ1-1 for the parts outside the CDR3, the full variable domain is ETGVTQSPTHLIKTRGQQVTLRCSSQSGHNTVSWYQQALGQGPQFIFQYYREEENGRGNFPPRFSGLQFPNYSSELNVNALELDDSALYLCASSFGTFPHTEAFFGQGTRLTVV.

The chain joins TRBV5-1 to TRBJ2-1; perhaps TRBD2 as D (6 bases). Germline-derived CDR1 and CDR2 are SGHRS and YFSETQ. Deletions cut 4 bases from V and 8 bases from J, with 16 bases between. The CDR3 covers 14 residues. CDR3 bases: TGCGCCAGCAGCAGGGACTGGGCCGGCGATGAGCAGTTCTTC. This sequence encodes CASSRDWAGDEQFF.

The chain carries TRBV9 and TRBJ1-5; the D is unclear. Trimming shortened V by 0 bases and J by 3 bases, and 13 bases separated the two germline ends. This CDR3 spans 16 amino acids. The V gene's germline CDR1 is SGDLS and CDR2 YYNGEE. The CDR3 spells CASSVVLDADNQPQHF. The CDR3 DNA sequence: TGTGCCAGCAGCGTAGTTTTGGATGCGGACAATCAGCCCCAGCATTTT.

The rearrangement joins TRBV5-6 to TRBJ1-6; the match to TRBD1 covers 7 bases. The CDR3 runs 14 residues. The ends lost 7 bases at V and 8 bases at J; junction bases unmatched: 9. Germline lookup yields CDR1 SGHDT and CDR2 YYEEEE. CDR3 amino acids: CASCPGRGDSPLHF. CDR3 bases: TGTGCCAGCTGTCCCGGCAGGGGGGATTCACCCCTCCACTTT.

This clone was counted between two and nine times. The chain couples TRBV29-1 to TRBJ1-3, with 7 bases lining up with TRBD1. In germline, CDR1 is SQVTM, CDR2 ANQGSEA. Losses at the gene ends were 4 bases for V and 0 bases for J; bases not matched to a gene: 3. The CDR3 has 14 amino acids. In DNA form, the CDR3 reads TGCAGCGTTGGGCAGGGGGGCTCTGGAAACACCATATATTTT. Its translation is CSVGQGGSGNTIYF.

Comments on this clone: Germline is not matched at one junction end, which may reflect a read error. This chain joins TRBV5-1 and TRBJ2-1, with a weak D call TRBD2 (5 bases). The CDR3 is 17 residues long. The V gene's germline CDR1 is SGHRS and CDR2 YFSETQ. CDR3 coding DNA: TGCGCCAGCGGCTTGGTCGGGCTAGCCCACATAGACAATGAGCAGTTCTTC. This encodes CASGLVGLAHIDNEQFF.

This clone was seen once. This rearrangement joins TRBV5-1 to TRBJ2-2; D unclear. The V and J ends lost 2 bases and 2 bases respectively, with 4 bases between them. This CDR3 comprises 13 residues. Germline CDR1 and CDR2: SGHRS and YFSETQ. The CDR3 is CASSFQNTGELFF. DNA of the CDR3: TGCGCCAGCAGCTTCCAAAACACCGGGGAGCTGTTTTTT.

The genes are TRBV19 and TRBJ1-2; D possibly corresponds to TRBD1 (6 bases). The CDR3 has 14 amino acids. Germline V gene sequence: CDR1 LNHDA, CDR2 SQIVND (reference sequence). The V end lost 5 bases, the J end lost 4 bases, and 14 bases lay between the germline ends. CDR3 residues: CASSGEIRGYGYTF. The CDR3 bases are TGTGCCAGTAGTGGGGAGATCAGGGGCTATGGCTACACCTTC.

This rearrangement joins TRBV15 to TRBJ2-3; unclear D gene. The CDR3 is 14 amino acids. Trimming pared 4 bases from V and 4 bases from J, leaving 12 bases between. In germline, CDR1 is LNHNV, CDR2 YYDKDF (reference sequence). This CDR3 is CATSNRVGADTQYF. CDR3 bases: TGTGCCACCAGCAACCGCGTGGGCGCAGATACGCAGTATTTT.

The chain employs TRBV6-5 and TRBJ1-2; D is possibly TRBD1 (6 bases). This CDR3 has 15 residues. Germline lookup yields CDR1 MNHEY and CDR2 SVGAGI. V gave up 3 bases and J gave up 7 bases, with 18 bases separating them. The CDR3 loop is CASSYGVGGASGYTF. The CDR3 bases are TGTGCCAGCAGTTATGGAGTTGGGGGGGCAAGTGGCTACACCTTC.